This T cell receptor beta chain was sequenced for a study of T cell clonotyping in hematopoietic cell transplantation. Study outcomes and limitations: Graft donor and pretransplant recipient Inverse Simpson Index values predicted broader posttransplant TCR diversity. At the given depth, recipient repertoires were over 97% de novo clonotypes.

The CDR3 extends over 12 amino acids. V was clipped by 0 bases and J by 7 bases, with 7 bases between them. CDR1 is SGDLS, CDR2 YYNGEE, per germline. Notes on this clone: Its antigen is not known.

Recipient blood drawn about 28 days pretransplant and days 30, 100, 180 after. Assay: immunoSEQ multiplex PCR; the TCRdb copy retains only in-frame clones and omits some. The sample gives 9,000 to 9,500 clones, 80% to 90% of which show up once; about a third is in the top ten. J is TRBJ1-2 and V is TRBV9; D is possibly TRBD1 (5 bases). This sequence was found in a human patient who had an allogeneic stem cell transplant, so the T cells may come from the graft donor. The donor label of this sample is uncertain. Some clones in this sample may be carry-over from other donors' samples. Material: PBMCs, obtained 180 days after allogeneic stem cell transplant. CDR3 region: CASSVGGGGYTF. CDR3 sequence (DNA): TGTGCCAGCAGCGTAGGGGGGGGTGGCTACACCTTC.